The 14 T cell receptor beta chains listed next were all sequenced from one sample in a study of Graves' ophthalmopathy and Graves' hyperthyroidism. Amplification targeted the TCR beta CDR3 regions, with RNA transcripts as the source material. First-round RT-PCR with HTBI primers preceded a second-round multiplex PCR. TCRdb fed the multiplex PCR reads into MiXCR, producing one record per CDR3 protein. Altogether some 350,000 distinct CDR3 sequences are present, approximately 17% being singletons, with the ten largest covering 2% to 3%. The material sequenced was peripheral blood. These receptors were taken from an adult woman with stable Graves' hyperthyroidism.

This clonotype was seen repeatedly, ten times or more. V is TRBV10-3 and J is TRBJ2-2, with 14 bases that match TRBD2. V trimming: 6 bases; J trimming: 3 bases; junction bases outside the gene matches: 9. This CDR3 is 18 amino acids long. The germline V gene has CDR1 ENHRY and CDR2 SYGVKD. In DNA form, the CDR3 reads TGTGCCATCAGCCCGGGGACTAGCGGGAGTTGGGACACCGGGGAGCTGTTTTTT. This codes for CAISPGTSGSWDTGELFF.

Many counts were recorded for this clonotype. V is TRBV4-1 and J is TRBJ2-7; 10 bases line up with TRBD1. The V gene's germline CDR1 is MGHRA and CDR2 YSYEKL. Unmatched junction bases numbered 8, after V lost 4 bases and J lost 5 bases. The CDR3 length is 15 residues. CDR3 loop: CASSRFDRGLNEQYF. DNA of the CDR3: TGCGCCAGCAGCCGGTTCGACAGGGGGCTCAACGAGCAGTACTTC.

Many counts were recorded for this clonotype. The chain employs TRBV2 and TRBJ2-7; a possible D gene is TRBD1 (6 bases). CDR3 length equals 15 residues. The germline V and J ends were trimmed by 3 bases and 6 bases, with 18 bases remaining between them. Germline assignment: CDR1 SNHLY and CDR2 FYNNEI. DNA for the CDR3: TGTGCCAGCAGTGATCTATCGGCCAGGGGCAGCGAGCAGTACTTC. Amino acid sequence: CASSDLSARGSEQYF.

This clonotype was counted many times. The chain has TRBV27 and TRBJ1-5, with D possibly being TRBD1 (6 bases). V was cut by 3 bases and J by 3 bases, with 15 bases left in between. This CDR3 is 16 amino acids long. CDR1 MNHEY and CDR2 SMNVEV come from the germline V gene (reference sequence). CDR3 residues: CASSFKGQGYNQPQHF. The CDR3 nucleotides read TGTGCCAGCAGTTTTAAGGGTCAGGGGTACAATCAGCCCCAGCATTTT.

The table lists this clonotype with many counts. The chain employs TRBV30 and TRBJ2-7; D gene uncertain. Trimming shortened V by 5 bases and J by 4 bases, and 9 bases separated the two germline ends. CDR3 length: 11 residues. Looked up from germline, CDR1 is GTSNPN and CDR2 is SVGIG (reference sequence). This chain's CDR3 is CAWASVYEQYF. Written as DNA, the CDR3 is TGTGCCTGGGCCAGTGTGTACGAGCAGTACTTC.

This clonotype was recorded many times. The genes are TRBV29-1 and TRBJ2-7, with D maybe TRBD1 (6 bases). The V gene lost 5 bases and the J gene lost 1 base, with 9 bases spanning the gap. The CDR3 extends over 12 amino acids. CDR1 and CDR2 (germline): SQVTM, ANQGSEA. The CDR3 sequence: CSVTGTSYEQYF. The DNA for the CDR3 is TGCAGCGTTACCGGGACATCCTACGAGCAGTACTTC.

This clonotype was counted many times. The rearrangement joins TRBV24-1 to TRBJ2-5, with D unclear. Trimming stripped 4 bases from V and 4 bases from J, with 6 bases between. CDR1 and CDR2 from the germline V gene are KGHDR and SFDVKD. The CDR3 is 12 amino acids. CDR3: CATSEQGETQYF. CDR3 DNA: TGTGCCACCAGTGAGCAAGGAGAGACCCAGTACTTC.

This clonotype was observed many times. The chain carries TRBV20-1 and TRBJ1-1; D gene unclear. Germline V lookup: CDR1 DFQATT, CDR2 SNEGSKA (reference sequence). There are 12 residues in the CDR3. V was shortened by 0 bases and J by 1 base, with 3 bases between the two germline ends. The CDR3 region has the DNA TGCAGTGCTAGAGAGGAGAACACTGAAGCTTTCTTT. Protein: CSAREENTEAFF.

This clonotype was counted many times. V usage is TRBV5-1 and J usage is TRBJ1-1, with a possible D match to TRBD1 (6 bases). This CDR3 comprises 14 residues. Germline values: CDR1 SGHRS, CDR2 YFSETQ. The ends were cut back, 0 bases at V and 5 bases at J, with 11 bases in the middle. CDR3 DNA: TGCGCCAGCAGCTTGGACAGGGAGGATACTGAAGCTTTCTTT. Translating it yields CASSLDREDTEAFF.

This chain uses TRBV3-1 with TRBJ2-5; 10 nucleotides align to TRBD2. The CDR3 runs 15 residues. Germline CDR1 and CDR2: LGHDT and YNNKEL (reference sequence). The V and J ends lost 1 base and 5 bases, in that order; junction bases with no gene match: 4. The CDR3 protein is CASSQVAGGRETQYF. The CDR3 DNA sequence: TGTGCCAGCAGCCAAGTAGCGGGAGGAAGGGAGACCCAGTACTTC.

This clonotype was observed many times. One end of the junction is discordant with germline, which a read error may explain. The genes are TRBV7-9 and TRBJ2-7, with 8 bases lining up with TRBD1. Germline V lookup: CDR1 SEHNR, CDR2 FQNEAQ (reference sequence). CDR3 length: 12 residues. The CDR3 protein is CASSQEDRTGNF. The CDR3 DNA reads as TGTGCCAGCAGCCAGGAGGATAGGACAGGGAACTTC.

As for this clonotype: It may be a read error: a sequence one base away is much more abundant. The gene calls are TRBV18 and TRBJ1-1, with D unclear. CDR1 and CDR2 from the germline V gene are KGHSH and LQKENI. The CDR3 contains 13 residues. V dropped 5 bases and J dropped 9 bases, with 16 bases sitting between them. The CDR3, as DNA: TGTGCCAGCTCAGTGACACGGAAGGCTCAAGCTTTCTTT. Its translation: CASSVTRKAQAFF.

This clonotype was counted many times. The chain combines TRBV6-5 with TRBJ2-5, with D perhaps matching TRBD2 (7 bases). Trimming stripped 10 bases from V and 3 bases from J, with 15 bases between. The CDR3 spans 13 residues. Germline CDR1 is MNHEY and CDR2 is SVGAGI. For the CDR3, the DNA is TGTGCCACCGCAGGGGAGGGGGAAGAGACCCAGTACTTC. Its protein is CATAGEGEETQYF.

This clonotype came up many times. V and J are TRBV7-2 and TRBJ2-7; 7 bases are a match to TRBD2. The CDR3 has 13 residues. V trimming: 3 bases; J trimming: 3 bases; junction bases outside the gene matches: 2. CDR1 is SGHTA, CDR2 FQGNSA, per germline. The CDR3 coding sequence is TGTGCCAGCAGCTTCCAGCGGGGCTACGAGCAGTACTTC. Its protein product is CASSFQRGYEQYF.